This T cell receptor beta chain derives from a study of blood T cell repertoires in COVID-19. Study context: Sources were T cells, B-cell-depleted T cells, or PBMCs; the material itself was cDNA or gDNA.

Cohorts were assigned according to the clinical history that participants reported. Original handling: Estimation of nucleated cell counts relied on the amplification of reference gene primers. Libraries were prepared by immunoSEQ multiplex PCR; TCRdb keeps only in-frame clonotypes and omits some of them. That table supplies the V and J calls and clone size; D and trimming were determined from the DNA. The table has 330,000 or so clones, roughly 90% seen once. V was clipped by 3 bases and J by 4 bases; unmatched bases: 5. The germline V gene has CDR1 SNHLY and CDR2 FYNNEI. The CDR3 totals 16 residues.

The chain couples TRBV2 to TRBJ2-5; 13 nucleotides agree with TRBD2. The material sequenced was PBMCs or T cells enriched from blood (not recorded which). The TCR was taken from a woman in her twenties or thirties who had recovered from COVID-19. The CDR3 reads CASSDPGLAGTETQYF. CDR3 nucleotides: TGTGCCAGCAGTGACCCGGGACTAGCGGGGACAGAGACCCAGTACTTC.